One sample yielded the 10 T cell receptor beta chains listed below, sequenced in a study of beta chain features in type 1 diabetes. What was sequenced were expressed TCRB transcripts, since all of the isolated RNA had been reverse transcribed. TCRdb's table, derived via immunoSEQ multiplex PCR, lists solely in-frame clones and lacks some. The sample yields more than 150,000 clones, roughly 11% seen once. Sequenced material: central memory CD4+ T cells from blood. These receptors originate from a man between 18 and 35 years old in good health.

This clone occurred a few times. This chain joins TRBV5-1 and TRBJ2-7, with D perhaps matching TRBD1 (6 bases). The ends were cut back, 5 bases at V and 0 bases at J, with 12 bases in the middle. Germline V gives CDR1 SGHRS, CDR2 YFSETQ. CDR3 length: 14 residues. This chain's CDR3 is CASRDTGSSYEQYF. The CDR3 bases are TGCGCCAGCAGGGACACAGGGAGCTCCTACGAGCAGTACTTC.

This clone has only a few counts. This sequence joins TRBV7-9 and TRBJ1-1; possible D gene TRBD1, 5 bases. V was pared by 5 bases and J by 3 bases, with 10 bases between. This CDR3 has 13 residues. Germline values: CDR1 SEHNR, CDR2 FQNEAQ (reference sequence). The CDR3 coding sequence is TGTGCCAGCAGCCCCCAGGGTTACACTGAAGCTTTCTTT. This translates into CASSPQGYTEAFF.

Relative to its sample, this clone is medium-sized. V gene TRBV10-3 combines with J gene TRBJ2-7, with D tentatively TRBD1 (5 bases). The CDR3 loop spans 11 amino acids. Germline V gives CDR1 ENHRY, CDR2 SYGVKD. Trimming removed 4 bases at V and 4 bases at J, with 5 bases between. DNA of the CDR3: TGTGCCATCAGTGGACAGTACGAGCAGTACTTC. It codes for CAISGQYEQYF.

This clone was seen a handful of times. The rearrangement links TRBV20-1 to TRBJ1-2; D unresolved. V dropped 6 bases and J dropped 2 bases, with 7 bases sitting between them. CDR3 length: 11 amino acids. CDR1 is DFQATT, CDR2 SNEGSKA, per germline (reference sequence). CDR3 amino acids: CSAAVNYGYTF. CDR3 DNA: TGCAGTGCCGCAGTCAACTATGGCTACACCTTC.

The chain is built from TRBV7-6 and TRBJ2-3; TRBD1 might be the D (6 bases). V lost 1 base, J lost 5 bases, and 7 bases lay in between. The CDR3 is 13 amino acids. Germline-derived CDR1 and CDR2 are SGHVS and FNYEAQ. CDR3 DNA sequence: TGTGCCAGCAGCTTAGACAGGGAAGATACGCAGTATTTT. This gives the protein CASSLDREDTQYF.

The V call is TRBV9, the J call TRBJ2-5; 7 bases align to TRBD2. The CDR3 runs 15 residues. Germline CDR1 SGDLS, CDR2 YYNGEE. The V gene end was trimmed by 3 bases and the J gene end by 0 bases; junction bases not matched to a gene: 5. CDR3 nucleotides: TGTGCCAGCAGCGCTGGAGCGGGGAACCAAGAGACCCAGTACTTC. This codes for CASSAGAGNQETQYF. Using reference TRBV9 and TRBJ2-5 for the parts outside the CDR3, the full variable domain is DSGVTQTPKHLITATGQRVTLRCSPRSGDLSVYWYQQSLDQGLQFLIQYYNGEERAKGNILERFSAQQFPDLHSELNLSSLELGDSALYFCASSAGAGNQETQYFGPGTRLLVL.

In its sample, this clone was seen a few times. CDR3 residues: CSVASLQGPNQPQHF. In nucleotides, the CDR3 is TGCAGCGTTGCTTCCCTCCAGGGGCCCAATCAGCCCCAGCATTTT. The rearrangement uses TRBV29-1 and TRBJ1-5; TRBD1 is a possible D gene (6 bases). The CDR3 consists of 15 residues. V was trimmed by 4 bases and J by 3 bases, leaving 16 bases between them. Germline V gene lookup returns CDR1 SQVTM and CDR2 ANQGSEA.

This clone has only a few counts. The chain employs TRBV7-2 and TRBJ1-2; no firm D call. V lost 1 base and J 4 bases, leaving 13 bases between the germline ends. The CDR3 totals 15 residues. Germline assignment: CDR1 SGHTA and CDR2 FQGNSA. In DNA form, the CDR3 reads TGTGCCAGCAGCTTAGGCGCGGCTTTCACCTATGGCTACACCTTC. Residues: CASSLGAAFTYGYTF.

The chain uses TRBV27 and TRBJ1-1; the match to TRBD1 covers 8 bases. CDR3 length: 14 residues. The ends lost 8 bases at V and 1 base at J; junction bases unmatched: 6. Looked up from germline, CDR1 is MNHEY and CDR2 is SMNVEV (reference sequence). The DNA for the CDR3 is TGTGCCAGCGGCAGACAGGGGAAGAACACTGAAGCTTTCTTT. Its translation is CASGRQGKNTEAFF.

This chain uses TRBV7-2 with TRBJ2-3; possibly TRBD2 for D (6 bases). Looked up from germline, CDR1 is SGHTA and CDR2 is FQGNSA. CDR3 length: 15 amino acids. Trimming cost V 5 bases and J 0 bases, with 12 bases left between them. In DNA form, the CDR3 reads TGTGCCAGCAGCCGTAGGAGCGGGAGCACAGATACGCAGTATTTT. It specifies CASSRRSGSTDTQYF.